This is a list of T cell receptor beta chains from one sample in a study of blood T cell repertoires in COVID-19. Measured with immunoSEQ multiplex PCR; TCRdb has only the in-frame clones, and not every one. Here the sample spans 43,000 or so clones, around 83% being singletons. The sequenced sample was peripheral blood. These receptors all stem from an elderly woman with acute or convalescent COVID-19. Both conserved end residues are part of each CDR3. The order of the fields is V gene, CDR3 protein.

V: TRBV7-2
CDR3: CASSLRVSGTGGNEQFF

V: TRBV19
CDR3: CASSIRRDRSNQPQHF

V: TRBV29-1
CDR3: CSVDGRPGQGAEAFF

V: TRBV18
CDR3: CASSPLDTNTGELFF

V: TRBV7-8
CDR3: CASSLGLTNTEAFF

V: TRBV30
CDR3: CACSRGGEGETQYF

V: TRBV6-5
CDR3: CASSPGFFGYTF

V: TRBV11-2
CDR3: CASSGSGGANFDNEQFF

V: TRBV18
CDR3: CASSPDRRNTEAFF

V: TRBV12-3/TRBV12-4
CDR3: CASSLGRGQEQYF

V: TRBV6-5
CDR3: CASSLTGRSGNTIYF

V: TRBV29-1
CDR3: CSVGTGGNTIYF

V: TRBV14
CDR3: CASSLRGAETQYF

V: TRBV4-2
CDR3: CASSQDLIRRVDEKLFF

V: TRBV7-9
CDR3: CASSSPTNRVPSAGELFF

V: TRBV5-1
CDR3: CASSLSGGGDEQYF

V: TRBV9
CDR3: CASQGSGGYEQYF

V: TRBV5-1
CDR3: CASSQQSGARYQETQYF

V: TRBV7-2
CDR3: CASSLSSRDRVHEKLFF

V: TRBV2
CDR3: CASSETGGAYYGYTF

V: TRBV3-1/TRBV3-2
CDR3: CASSSGQGGQPQHF

V: TRBV29-1
CDR3: CSVGVDEQFF

V: TRBV6-1
CDR3: CASSEAHSPSSYNEQFF

V: TRBV20-1
CDR3: CSASSRTGTHGNTIYF

V: TRBV6-5
CDR3: CASSPEWSSYEQYF

V: TRBV7-9
CDR3: CASSPLTSGTDTQYF

V: TRBV7-2
CDR3: CASSLFASGGLSYNEQFF